These 31 T cell receptor beta chains came from one sample sequenced in a study of T cell repertoires in cytomegalovirus infection. Their cognate antigens are unknown. From the reads, TCRdb called clonotypes with MiXCR, one entry per CDR3 protein. This sample has some 940,000 distinct CDR3 sequences, with approximately 31% found just once. Sequenced here: cultured CD8+ T cells from PBMCs, sampled from culture after CMV antigen stimulation. These receptors all come from a human donor in good health (CMV status not recorded). Some clones in this sample may be carry-over from other donors' samples.

The chain has TRBV27 and TRBJ2-1; TRBD1 matches 8 bases. Germline CDR1 and CDR2: MNHEY and SMNVEV (reference sequence). The length of the CDR3 is 15 residues. V lost 5 bases, J lost 9 bases, and 12 bases stayed unmatched. The CDR3, as DNA: TGTGCCAGCAGTGACCGGGACAGGAACCTACTTGAGCAGTTCTTC. Residues: CASSDRDRNLLEQFF.

This clonotype appeared a single time. CDR3 region: CASSQVASGSSSYNEQFF. The CDR3 DNA reads TGCGCCAGCAGCCAAGTGGCTAGCGGGAGCAGCTCCTACAATGAGCAGTTCTTC. The chain employs TRBV4-3 and TRBJ2-1; TRBD2 agrees at 10 bases. The germline gives CDR1 LGHNA, CDR2 YSLEER. The CDR3 covers 18 residues. The junction had 6 bases not matched to a gene; V was cut back by 1 base and J by 0 bases.

This chain links TRBV11-1 with TRBJ2-5, with D unresolved. This CDR3 spans 16 amino acids. Trimming shortened V by 5 bases and J by 5 bases, and 21 bases separated the two germline ends. Germline CDR1 and CDR2: SGHAT and FQDESV (reference sequence). The CDR3 region is CASSIGISAPRETQYF. The DNA of the CDR3 is TGTGCCAGCAGCATAGGGATTAGTGCCCCCAGGGAGACCCAGTACTTC.

Of note for this clonotype: With a much larger clone just one base away, this may be a read error. This chain uses TRBV7-2 with TRBJ2-1, with D possibly TRBD2 on 5 matching bases. Germline CDR1 SGHTA, CDR2 FQGNSA. There are 15 residues in the CDR3. The DNA for the CDR3 is TGTGCCAACAGCTTAGCGAGCCAGCTACAAGATGAGCAGTTCTTC. Its translation is CANSLASQLQDEQFF.

The table lists this clonotype with a few counts. This chain connects TRBV7-2 to TRBJ2-7; 9 nucleotides match TRBD1. With 4 bases clipped from V and 2 bases from J, the junction kept 18 bases outside the gene matches. CDR3 length: 19 residues. Germline CDR1 is SGHTA and CDR2 is FQGNSA. Written as DNA, the CDR3 is TGTGCCAGCAGCTATAATCCGAGCACCCGGGACAGGGCAACCTACGAGCAGTACGTC. Translating it yields CASSYNPSTRDRATYEQYV.

In this sample, this clonotype turned up once. This chain uses TRBV27 with TRBJ2-7; 10 bases map to TRBD2. With 3 bases clipped from V and 2 bases from J, the junction kept 13 bases outside the gene matches. The CDR3 sequence is 18 residues long. Germline V lookup: CDR1 MNHEY, CDR2 SMNVEV (reference sequence). As DNA, the CDR3 is TGTGCCAGCAGTTTCCTTCCAGCTAGCGGGGGCCTTACCTACGAGCAGTACTTC. Protein: CASSFLPASGGLTYEQYF.

In its sample, this clonotype was seen many times. The rearrangement joins TRBV7-3 to TRBJ2-3; D possibly uses TRBD1 or TRBD2 (5 bases each). CDR1 is SGHTA and CDR2 is FQGTGA in the germline V gene. The CDR3 has 15 residues. V was trimmed by 4 bases and J by 1 base, leaving 12 bases between them. The CDR3 sequence: CASSSGTRGTDTQYF. For the CDR3, the DNA is TGTGCCAGCAGCTCCGGGACGAGGGGCACAGATACGCAGTATTTT.

This clonotype was counted ten times or more. The gene calls are TRBV7-2 and TRBJ2-3, with 9 nucleotides matching TRBD1. The CDR3 loop spans 16 amino acids. J lost 2 bases, V lost 3 bases, and 6 bases had no gene match. Germline assignment: CDR1 SGHTA and CDR2 FQGNSA. This CDR3 reads CASSLPGQGNTDTQYF. As DNA, the CDR3 is TGTGCCAGCAGCTTGCCGGGACAGGGAAACACAGATACGCAGTATTTT.

The chain combines TRBV27 with TRBJ2-4; D assignment may be TRBD1 or TRBD2 (6 bases each). V shed 5 bases and J shed 0 bases, with 14 bases lying between them. There are 16 residues in the CDR3. The germline CDR1 and CDR2 sequences are MNHEY and SMNVEV (reference sequence). This chain's CDR3 is CASSASGALAKNIQYF. The DNA of the CDR3 is TGTGCCAGCAGTGCGTCGGGGGCCCTAGCCAAAAACATTCAGTACTTC.

This chain connects TRBV19 to TRBJ2-5; no clear D. Germline V CDR1 and CDR2: LNHDA, SQIVND (reference sequence). V was cut by 10 bases and J by 5 bases, with 14 bases left in between. The CDR3 has 12 residues. CDR3 nucleotide sequence: TGTGCCACCAGTGGGGATGGCGAGACCCAGTACTTC. Its translation: CATSGDGETQYF.

Concerning this clonotype itself: A much larger clonotype is one base distant, so this may be a read error. The chain combines TRBV7-2 with TRBJ2-1, with a weak D call TRBD1 (6 bases). CDR3 length: 13 amino acids. Germline loops: CDR1 SGHTA, CDR2 FQGNSA. The CDR3 DNA reads TGTGTCAGCAGCGTAACAGGGTACAATGAGCAGTTCTTC. Its translation: CVSSVTGYNEQFF.

The chain carries TRBV6-2 or TRBV6-3 and TRBJ1-4; unclear D gene. The CDR3 runs 18 residues. V was pared by 0 bases and J by 0 bases, with 14 bases between. Germline CDR1 MNHEY, CDR2 SVGEGT. CDR3 amino acids: CASSYSNFAAATNEKLFF. As DNA, the CDR3 is TGTGCCAGCAGTTACTCGAATTTTGCAGCAGCAACTAATGAAAAACTGTTTTTT.

The chain joins TRBV20-1 to TRBJ1-5; tentative D call: TRBD1 (5 bases). V lost 0 bases and J 0 bases, leaving 18 bases between the germline ends. CDR1 and CDR2 (germline): DFQATT, SNEGSKA (reference sequence). This CDR3 contains 18 residues. The CDR3 bases are TGCAGTGCTAGAGAAAGTGGATTCGACAGTTATAGCAATCAGCCCCAGCATTTT. This codes for CSARESGFDSYSNQPQHF.

This clonotype has ten or more counts. This chain joins TRBV6-1 and TRBJ2-7, with TRBD1 matching over 10 bases. This CDR3 comprises 16 residues. J gave up 0 bases and V 2 bases, and 4 bases lay outside the gene matches. Germline V lookup: CDR1 MNHNS, CDR2 SASEGT. The CDR3 sequence is CASSEPTGGYSYEQYF. DNA for the CDR3: TGTGCCAGCAGTGAACCGACAGGGGGCTACTCCTACGAGCAGTACTTC.

The table lists this clonotype with many counts. This chain links TRBV28 with TRBJ2-3; 7 positions agree with TRBD1. This CDR3 contains 14 residues. Germline CDR1 reads MDHEN; CDR2 reads SYDVKM. The V gene end was trimmed by 5 bases and the J gene end by 2 bases; junction bases not matched to a gene: 4. The CDR3 here is CASSRDSTTDTQYF. The DNA of the CDR3 is TGTGCCAGCAGTCGGGACAGCACCACAGATACGCAGTATTTT.

A note on this clonotype: This may be a read error, as it is one base from a much larger clone. This rearrangement joins TRBV7-8 to TRBJ2-3, with D hard to call. CDR1 and CDR2 from the germline V gene are SGHVS and FQNEAQ. V gave up 1 base and J gave up 2 bases, with 7 bases separating them. This CDR3 is built from 14 residues. The CDR3 sequence is CASSLGIITDTQYF. The CDR3 DNA reads as TGTGCCAGCAGCTTAGGGATCATCACAGATACGCAGTATTTT.

The V gene is TRBV7-9, the J gene TRBJ2-7, with D perhaps TRBD2 (5 bases). V lost 4 bases to trimming and J lost 2 bases, with 9 bases between them. Germline V lookup: CDR1 SEHNR, CDR2 FQNEAQ (reference sequence). This CDR3 contains 13 residues. The CDR3 DNA reads TGTGCCAGCAGCTCGACTACAACCTACGAGCAGTACTTC. This encodes CASSSTTTYEQYF.

The count of this clonotype is one. The chain joins TRBV7-2 to TRBJ2-1, with TRBD1 matching 8 bases. The CDR3 sequence is 16 residues long. V dropped 6 bases and J dropped 0; count of bases not matched to a gene: 7. Per the germline V gene, CDR1 is SGHTA and CDR2 is FQGNSA. The DNA of the CDR3 is TGTGCCAGCAGGAGGACAGGGCGAAGCTCCTACAATGAGCAGTTCTTC. Translation: CASRRTGRSSYNEQFF.

This clonotype was seen ten or more times. The chain employs TRBV18 and TRBJ1-2; 10 bases fit TRBD1. Trimming at V came to 2 bases and at J to 4 bases, leaving 7 bases not matched to a gene. Looked up from germline, CDR1 is KGHSH and CDR2 is LQKENI. The CDR3 runs to 16 residues. CDR3 sequence: CASSPTGTGVFYGYTF. CDR3 nucleotide sequence: TGTGCCAGCTCACCAACGGGGACAGGGGTGTTCTATGGCTACACCTTC.

As DNA, the CDR3 is TGTGCCATCACGGCGGAGGTGAGGGAGACCCAGTACTTC. This encodes CAITAEVRETQYF. The genes are TRBV10-3 and TRBJ2-5, with D maybe TRBD2 (5 bases). The ends were cut back, 7 bases at V and 5 bases at J, with 14 bases in the middle. In germline, CDR1 is ENHRY, CDR2 SYGVKD. This CDR3 has 13 amino acids.

In the case of this clonotype: An end of the junction does not agree with germline; a read error may underlie this. The V call is TRBV5-1, the J call TRBJ2-5; tentative D call: TRBD1 (6 bases). Germline values: CDR1 SGHRS, CDR2 YFSETQ. CDR3 length equals 14 residues. Here the CDR3 DNA reads TGTGCCAGCAGTTTCTCCACAGGGCAAGAGACCCAGTACTTC. Encoded protein: CASSFSTGQETQYF. Full variable domain (remainder filled in from reference TRBV5-1 and TRBJ2-5): KAGVTQTPRYLIKTRGQQVTLSCSPISGHRSVSWYQQTPGQGLQFLFEYFSETQRNKGNFPGRFSGRQFSNSRSEMNVSTLELGDSALYLCASSFSTGQETQYFGPGTRLLVL.

This clonotype was detected only a few times. J is TRBJ2-3 and V is TRBV19; D is unclear. The CDR3 loop spans 16 amino acids. V lost 5 bases and J 0 bases, leaving 15 bases between the germline ends. Germline CDR1 reads LNHDA; CDR2 reads SQIVND (reference sequence). The CDR3 here is CASSPSVGVSTDTQYF. The CDR3, as DNA: TGTGCCAGTAGTCCGAGTGTTGGGGTCAGCACAGATACGCAGTATTTT.

V is TRBV6-6 and J is TRBJ1-6; D is unresolved. The CDR3 is made up of 13 amino acids. The germline V gene encodes CDR1 MNHNY and CDR2 SVGAGI (reference sequence). Trimming shortened V by 7 bases and J by 14 bases, and 18 bases separated the two germline ends. CDR3 in DNA: TGTGCCAGCAATATACAACTAGTTCGTGCCCTCCACTTT. Its protein is CASNIQLVRALHF.

The rearrangement uses TRBV20-1 and TRBJ1-2; weak D call: TRBD1 (6 bases). The CDR3 consists of 13 residues. CDR1 is DFQATT, CDR2 SNEGSKA, per germline (reference sequence). V shed 6 bases and J shed 1 base, with 12 bases lying between them. CDR3 amino acids: CSALGGLNYGYTF. CDR3 nucleotide sequence: TGCAGTGCCTTGGGGGGGCTTAACTATGGCTACACCTTC.

Only a few counts were recorded for this clonotype. The chain has TRBV6-6 and TRBJ2-2; TRBD1 matches at 7 bases. Germline V gene data show CDR1 as MNHNY and CDR2 as SVGAGI (reference sequence). V was pared by 11 bases and J by 7 bases, with 1 base of the junction left unmatched. This CDR3 is 10 amino acids long. The CDR3 region is CAAGGGELFF. In nucleotides, the CDR3 is TGTGCCGCAGGGGGCGGGGAGCTGTTTTTT.

This clonotype was seen only a few times. The chain couples TRBV14 to TRBJ1-4; D gene ambiguous. CDR3 length: 13 amino acids. Trimming pared 0 bases from V and 8 bases from J, leaving 7 bases between. Germline values: CDR1 SGHDN, CDR2 FVKESK. CDR3 nucleotide sequence: TGTGCCAGCAGCCAAGAGTCAGCCGAAAAACTGTTTTTT. Translated, it gives CASSQESAEKLFF.

The genes are TRBV6-2 or TRBV6-3 and TRBJ2-1, with D tentatively TRBD1 (6 bases). V lost 3 bases and J lost 10, with 13 bases in between. The germline CDR1 and CDR2 sequences are MNHEY and SVGEGT. CDR3 length: 13 residues. DNA for the CDR3: TGTGCCAGCAGTTATAGGGGACACTACGAGCAGTTCTTC. Its translation is CASSYRGHYEQFF.

The CDR3 nucleotides are TGTGCCAGCAGTTTCGCCACAGGGTACCAAGAGACCCAGTACTTC. Protein sequence: CASSFATGYQETQYF. The rearrangement uses TRBV12-3 or TRBV12-4 and TRBJ2-5; D perhaps matches TRBD1 (6 bases). Trimming took 3 bases from V and 0 from J, leaving 11 bases between them. The CDR3 contains 15 residues.

The chain is built from TRBV15 and TRBJ1-5; D gene uncertain. Deletions cut 5 bases from V and 0 bases from J, with 5 bases between. The CDR3 sequence is 13 residues long. Per germline, CDR1 LNHNV and CDR2 YYDKDF (reference sequence). CDR3: CATSDYSNQPQHF. CDR3 coding DNA: TGTGCCACCAGCGACTATAGCAATCAGCCCCAGCATTTT.

In this sample, this clonotype turned up a few times. The rearrangement uses TRBV24-1 and TRBJ2-1, with D possibly TRBD2 on 5 matching bases. The V gene lost 9 bases and the J gene lost 3 bases, with 14 bases spanning the gap. The CDR3 is 14 amino acids. Looked up from germline, CDR1 is KGHDR and CDR2 is SFDVKD. CDR3 nucleotides: TGTGCCACCGATCCGGGAAATTACTACAATGAGCAGTTCTTC. Its translation is CATDPGNYYNEQFF.

The chain uses TRBV19 and TRBJ1-1; no clear D gene. With 7 bases removed from V and 1 base from J, the gap between germline ends came to 19 bases. This CDR3 is built from 16 residues. Germline V lookup: CDR1 LNHDA, CDR2 SQIVND (reference sequence). CDR3 sequence reads: CASIRGTGTKNTEAFF. The CDR3 DNA is TGTGCCAGTATCAGAGGTACGGGAACGAAGAACACTGAAGCTTTCTTT.